The present T cell receptor beta chain was sequenced within a study of control samples from healthy donors and cancer patients. V shed 4 bases, J shed 1 base, and the junction held 11 bases outside the gene matches. Germline V gene lookup returns CDR1 SGHNT and CDR2 YYREEE (reference sequence). CDR3 length: 17 residues. Assay: immunoSEQ multiplex PCR; the TCRdb copy retains only in-frame clones and omits some. The repertoire includes over 150,000 clones, approximately 94% of them detected once, and around 1.5% sits in the top ten. Source material: blood. The rearrangement joins TRBV5-4 to TRBJ1-2; TRBD1 matches 9 bases. This TCR came from a woman under 30 in good health. DNA of the CDR3: TGTGCCAGCAGCCGGAGTGCACAGGGGGCGATTAACTATGGCTACACCTTC. Its translation: CASSRSAQGAINYGYTF.